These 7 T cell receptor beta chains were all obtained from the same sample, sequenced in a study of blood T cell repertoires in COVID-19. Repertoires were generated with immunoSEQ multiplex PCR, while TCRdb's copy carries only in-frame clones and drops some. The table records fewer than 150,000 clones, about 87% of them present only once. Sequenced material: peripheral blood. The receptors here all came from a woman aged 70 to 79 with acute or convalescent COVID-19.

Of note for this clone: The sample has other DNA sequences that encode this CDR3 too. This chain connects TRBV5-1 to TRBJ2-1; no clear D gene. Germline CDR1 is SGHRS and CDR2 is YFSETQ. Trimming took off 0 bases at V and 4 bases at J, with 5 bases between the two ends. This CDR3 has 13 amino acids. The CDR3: CASSLGQYNEQFF. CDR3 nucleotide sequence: TGCGCCAGCAGCTTGGGCCAGTACAATGAGCAGTTCTTC.

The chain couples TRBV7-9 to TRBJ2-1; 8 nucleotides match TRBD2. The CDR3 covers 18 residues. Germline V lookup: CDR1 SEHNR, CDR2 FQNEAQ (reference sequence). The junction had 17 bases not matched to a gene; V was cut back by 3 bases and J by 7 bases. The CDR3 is CASSFLAGKHPRGNEQFF. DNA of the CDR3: TGTGCCAGCAGCTTCTTAGCGGGGAAGCATCCCCGAGGGAATGAGCAGTTCTTC.

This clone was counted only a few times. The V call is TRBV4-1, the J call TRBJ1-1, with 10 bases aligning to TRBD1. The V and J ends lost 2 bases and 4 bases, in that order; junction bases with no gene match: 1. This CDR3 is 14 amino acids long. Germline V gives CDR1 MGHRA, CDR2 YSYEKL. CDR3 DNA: TGCGCCAGCAGCCAATGGACAGGGGGCACTGAAGCTTTCTTT. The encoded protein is CASSQWTGGTEAFF.

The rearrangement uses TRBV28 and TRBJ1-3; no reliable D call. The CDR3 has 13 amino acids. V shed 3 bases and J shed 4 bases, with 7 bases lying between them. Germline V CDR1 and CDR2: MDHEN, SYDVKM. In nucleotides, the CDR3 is TGTGCCAGCAGTTTTGGTCAGGGAAACACCATATATTTT. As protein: CASSFGQGNTIYF.

This CDR3 reads CASSEQFSNQPQHF. CDR3 DNA sequence: TGTGCCAGCAGTGAACAGTTTAGCAATCAGCCCCAGCATTTT. This chain uses TRBV2 with TRBJ1-5; D is unclear. V was clipped by 2 bases and J by 0 bases, with 5 bases between them. The germline CDR1 and CDR2 sequences are SNHLY and FYNNEI. CDR3 length equals 14 residues.

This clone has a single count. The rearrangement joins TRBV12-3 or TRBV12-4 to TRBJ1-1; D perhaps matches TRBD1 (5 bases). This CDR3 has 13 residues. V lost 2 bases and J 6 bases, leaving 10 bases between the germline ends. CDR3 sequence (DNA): TGTGCCAGCAGTTTAAGACAGATCGCTGAAGCTTTCTTT. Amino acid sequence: CASSLRQIAEAFF.

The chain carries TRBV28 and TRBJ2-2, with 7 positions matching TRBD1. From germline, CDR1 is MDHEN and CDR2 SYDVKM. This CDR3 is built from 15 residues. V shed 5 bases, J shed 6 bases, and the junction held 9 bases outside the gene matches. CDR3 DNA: TGTGCCAGCAGTCCCCCCGACAGGGATGCCGGGGAGCTGTTTTTT. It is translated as CASSPPDRDAGELFF.